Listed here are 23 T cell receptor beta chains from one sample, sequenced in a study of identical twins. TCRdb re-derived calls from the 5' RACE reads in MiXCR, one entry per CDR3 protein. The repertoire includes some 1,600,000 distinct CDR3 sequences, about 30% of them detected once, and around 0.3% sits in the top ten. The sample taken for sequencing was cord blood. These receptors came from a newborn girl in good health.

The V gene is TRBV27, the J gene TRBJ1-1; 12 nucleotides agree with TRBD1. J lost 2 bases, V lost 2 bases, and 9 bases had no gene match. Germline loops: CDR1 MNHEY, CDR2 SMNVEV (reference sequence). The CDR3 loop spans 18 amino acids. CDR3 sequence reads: CASSLGPGQGARNTEAFF. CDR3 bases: TGTGCCAGCAGTTTAGGTCCGGGACAGGGGGCGCGTAACACTGAAGCTTTCTTT.

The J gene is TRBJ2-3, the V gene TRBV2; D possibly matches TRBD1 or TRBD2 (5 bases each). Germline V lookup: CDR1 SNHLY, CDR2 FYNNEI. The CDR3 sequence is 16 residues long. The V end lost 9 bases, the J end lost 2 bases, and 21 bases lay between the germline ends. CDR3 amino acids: CARRSRDPGFTDTQYF. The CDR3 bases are TGTGCCAGGAGATCCCGGGACCCCGGGTTCACAGATACGCAGTATTTT.

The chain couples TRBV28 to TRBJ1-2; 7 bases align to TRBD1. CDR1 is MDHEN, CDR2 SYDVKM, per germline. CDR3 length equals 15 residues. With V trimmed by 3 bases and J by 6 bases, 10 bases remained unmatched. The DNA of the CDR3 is TGTGCCAGCAGTTTCCGTCTCCGACAGGGACATGGCTACACCTTC. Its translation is CASSFRLRQGHGYTF.

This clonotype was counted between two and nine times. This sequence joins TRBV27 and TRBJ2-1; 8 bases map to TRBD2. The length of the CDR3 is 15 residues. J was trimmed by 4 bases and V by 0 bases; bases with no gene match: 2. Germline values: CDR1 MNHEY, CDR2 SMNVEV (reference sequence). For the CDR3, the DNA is TGTGCCAGCAGTTTATCGAAGCGGGGGTACAATGAGCAGTTCTTC. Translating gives CASSLSKRGYNEQFF.

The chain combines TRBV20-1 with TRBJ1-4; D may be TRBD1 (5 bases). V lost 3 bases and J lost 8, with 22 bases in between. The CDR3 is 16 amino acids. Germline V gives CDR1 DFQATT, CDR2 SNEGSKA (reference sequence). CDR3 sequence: CSARAPGTQLGEKLFF. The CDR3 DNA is TGCAGTGCTAGGGCCCCCGGGACCCAACTCGGGGAAAAACTGTTTTTT.

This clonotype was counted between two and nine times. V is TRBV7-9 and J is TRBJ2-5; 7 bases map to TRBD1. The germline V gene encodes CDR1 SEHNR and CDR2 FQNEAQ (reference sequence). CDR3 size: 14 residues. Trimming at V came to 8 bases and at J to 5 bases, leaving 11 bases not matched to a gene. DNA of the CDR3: TGTGCCAGCGGACTTCGGGACAGTCTTGAGACCCAGTACTTC. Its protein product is CASGLRDSLETQYF.

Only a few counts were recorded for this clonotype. The CDR3 sequence: CSAPSLAGETQYF. CDR3 DNA sequence: TGCAGTGCTCCTTCACTAGCGGGAGAGACCCAGTACTTC. The chain uses TRBV20-1 and TRBJ2-7, with 9 bases identical to TRBD2. Matching the DNA end better, TRBJ2-5 makes the J call doubtful. Looked up from germline, CDR1 is DFQATT and CDR2 is SNEGSKA (reference sequence). This CDR3 comprises 13 residues.

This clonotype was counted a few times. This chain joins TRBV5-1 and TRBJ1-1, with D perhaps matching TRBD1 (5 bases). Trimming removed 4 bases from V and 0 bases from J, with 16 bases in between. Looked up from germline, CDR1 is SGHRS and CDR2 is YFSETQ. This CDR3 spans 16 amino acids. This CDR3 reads CASSLLGAGLNTEAFF. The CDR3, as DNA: TGCGCCAGCAGCCTTCTCGGGGCAGGGTTGAACACTGAAGCTTTCTTT.

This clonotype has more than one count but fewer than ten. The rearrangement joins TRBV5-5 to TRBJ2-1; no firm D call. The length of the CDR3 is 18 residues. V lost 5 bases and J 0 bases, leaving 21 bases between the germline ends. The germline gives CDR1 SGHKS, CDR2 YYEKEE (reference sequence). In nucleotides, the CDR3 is TGTGCCAGCAGACCGATCTCCGGGCGCCTCAGCTCCTACAATGAGCAGTTCTTC. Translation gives CASRPISGRLSSYNEQFF.

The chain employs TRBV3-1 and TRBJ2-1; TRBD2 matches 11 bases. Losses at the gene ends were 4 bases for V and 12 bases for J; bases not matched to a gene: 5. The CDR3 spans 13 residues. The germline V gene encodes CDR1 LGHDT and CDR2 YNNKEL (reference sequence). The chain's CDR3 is CASSRTSGPRQFF. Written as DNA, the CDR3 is TGTGCCAGCAGCCGGACTAGCGGGCCCCGGCAGTTCTTC.

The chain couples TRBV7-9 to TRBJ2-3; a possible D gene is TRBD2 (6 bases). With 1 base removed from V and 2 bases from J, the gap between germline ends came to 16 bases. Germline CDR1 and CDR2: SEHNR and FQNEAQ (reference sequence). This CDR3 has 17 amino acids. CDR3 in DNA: TGTGCCAGCAGCTTAGGGGTTGGGGGACTCAACACAGATACGCAGTATTTT. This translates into CASSLGVGGLNTDTQYF.

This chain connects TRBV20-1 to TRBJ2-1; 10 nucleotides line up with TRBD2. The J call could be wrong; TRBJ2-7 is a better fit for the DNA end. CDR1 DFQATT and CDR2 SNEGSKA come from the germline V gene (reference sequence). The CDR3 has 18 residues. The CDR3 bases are TGCAGTGCTACCAACCTAGCGGGAGTCCCCTTCTCCTACAATGAGCAGTACTTC. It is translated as CSATNLAGVPFSYNEQYF.

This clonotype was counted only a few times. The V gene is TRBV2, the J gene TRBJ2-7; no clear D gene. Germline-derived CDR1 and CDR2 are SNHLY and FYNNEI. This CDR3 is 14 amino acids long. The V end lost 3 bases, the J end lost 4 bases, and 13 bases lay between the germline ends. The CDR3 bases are TGTGCCAGCAGTGAGGAGCAAATTGCATACGAGCAGTACTTC. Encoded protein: CASSEEQIAYEQYF.

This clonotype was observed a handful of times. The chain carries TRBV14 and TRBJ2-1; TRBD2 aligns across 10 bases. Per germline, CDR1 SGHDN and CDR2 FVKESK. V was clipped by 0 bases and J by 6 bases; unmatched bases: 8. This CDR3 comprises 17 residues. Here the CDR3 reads CASSQDAASGGRNEQFF. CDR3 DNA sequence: TGTGCCAGCAGCCAAGATGCGGCTAGCGGGGGACGCAATGAGCAGTTCTTC.

CDR3 sequence reads: CASSPDRAGGSTNEKLFF. CDR3 nucleotides: TGTGCCAGCAGCCCCGATAGAGCAGGGGGGTCAACTAATGAAAAACTGTTTTTT. The rearrangement uses TRBV11-2 and TRBJ1-4; 7 bases line up with TRBD1. CDR1 and CDR2 from the germline V gene are SGHAT and FQNNGV. J was trimmed by 0 bases and V by 5 bases; bases with no gene match: 12. CDR3 size: 18 residues. The full variable domain, completed using reference TRBV11-2 and TRBJ1-4, is EAGVAQSPRYKIIEKRQSVAFWCNPISGHATLYWYQQILGQGPKLLIQFQNNGVVDDSQLPKDRFSAERLKGVDSTLKIQPAKLEDSAVYLCASSPDRAGGSTNEKLFFGSGTQLSVL.

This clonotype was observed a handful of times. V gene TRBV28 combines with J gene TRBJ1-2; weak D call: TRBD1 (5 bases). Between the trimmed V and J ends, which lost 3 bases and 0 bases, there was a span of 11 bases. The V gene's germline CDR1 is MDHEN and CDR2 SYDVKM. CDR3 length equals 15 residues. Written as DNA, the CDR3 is TGTGCCAGCAGTTTTAGAGGGGTCGCTAACTATGGCTACACCTTC. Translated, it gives CASSFRGVANYGYTF.

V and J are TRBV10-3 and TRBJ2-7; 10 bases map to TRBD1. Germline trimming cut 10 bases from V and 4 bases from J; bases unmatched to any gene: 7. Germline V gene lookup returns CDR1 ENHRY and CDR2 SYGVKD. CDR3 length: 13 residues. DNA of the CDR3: TGTGCCACCCAGGGACAGGGGAGGTACGAGCAGTACTTC. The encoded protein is CATQGQGRYEQYF.

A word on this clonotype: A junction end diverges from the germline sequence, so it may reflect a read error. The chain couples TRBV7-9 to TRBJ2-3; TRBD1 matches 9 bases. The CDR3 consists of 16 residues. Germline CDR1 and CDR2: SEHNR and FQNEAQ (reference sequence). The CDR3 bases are TGTGCCGGCAGCTTCTCAAGGGACAGGGGCACAGATACGCAGTATTTT. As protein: CAGSFSRDRGTDTQYF.

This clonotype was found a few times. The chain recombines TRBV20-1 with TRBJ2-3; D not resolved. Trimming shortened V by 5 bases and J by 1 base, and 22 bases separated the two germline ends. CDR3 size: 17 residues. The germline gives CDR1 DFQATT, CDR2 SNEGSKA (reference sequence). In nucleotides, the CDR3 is TGCAGTGCTCCCACACCCTGGTCGAATGAGGGCACAGATACGCAGTATTTT. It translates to CSAPTPWSNEGTDTQYF.

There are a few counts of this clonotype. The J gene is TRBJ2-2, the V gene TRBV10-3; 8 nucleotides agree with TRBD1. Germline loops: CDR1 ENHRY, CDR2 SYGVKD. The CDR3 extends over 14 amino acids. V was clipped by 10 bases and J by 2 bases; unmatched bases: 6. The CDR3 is CATRGQGNTGELFF. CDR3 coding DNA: TGTGCCACCCGCGGACAGGGAAACACCGGGGAGCTGTTTTTT.

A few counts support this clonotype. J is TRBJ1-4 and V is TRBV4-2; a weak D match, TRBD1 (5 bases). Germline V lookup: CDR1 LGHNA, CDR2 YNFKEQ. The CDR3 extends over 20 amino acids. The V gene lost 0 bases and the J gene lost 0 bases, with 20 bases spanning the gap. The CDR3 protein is CASSQDPKGIYLATNEKLFF. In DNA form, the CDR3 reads TGTGCCAGCAGCCAAGATCCAAAGGGGATTTATCTTGCAACTAATGAAAAACTGTTTTTT.

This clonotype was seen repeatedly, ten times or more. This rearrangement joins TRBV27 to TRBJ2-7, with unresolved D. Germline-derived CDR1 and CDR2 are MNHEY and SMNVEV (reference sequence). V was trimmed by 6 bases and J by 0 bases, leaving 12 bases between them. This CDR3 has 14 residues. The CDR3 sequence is CASSPSLSSYEQYF. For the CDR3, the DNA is TGTGCCAGCAGCCCTTCCCTCAGCTCCTACGAGCAGTACTTC.

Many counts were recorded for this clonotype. The CDR3 reads CATGDRDRANYGYTF. As DNA, the CDR3 is TGTGCCACCGGAGACCGGGACAGAGCTAACTATGGCTACACCTTC. The J gene is TRBJ1-2, the V gene TRBV24-1; 7 nucleotides agree with TRBD1. The CDR3 runs to 15 residues. V dropped 9 bases and J dropped 0; count of bases not matched to a gene: 9. CDR1 and CDR2 from the germline V gene are KGHDR and SFDVKD.